This T cell receptor beta chain was captured in a study of breast tumors, draining lymph nodes, adjacent tissues. TCRdb reanalysed the multiplex PCR reads using MiXCR and keeps one entry per CDR3 protein. The sample holds fewer than 250,000 distinct CDR3 sequences, about 32% seen once. The lymph nodes were axillary draining lymph nodes from breast cancer patients. Germline V gene lookup returns CDR1 MNHEY and CDR2 SVGEGT. With V trimmed by 5 bases and J by 1 base, 4 bases remained unmatched. This CDR3 has 15 residues. This clonotype was detected many times. V gene TRBV6-2 or TRBV6-3 combines with J gene TRBJ2-1; 8 positions agree with TRBD1. The sample was axillary lymph node tissue. This clonotype originated in a female donor with breast cancer. Some clones in this sample may be carry-over from other donors' samples. CDR3 bases: TGTGCCAGCAGTACAAGGACAGGGTCCTACAATGAGCAGTTCTTC. This sequence encodes CASSTRTGSYNEQFF.